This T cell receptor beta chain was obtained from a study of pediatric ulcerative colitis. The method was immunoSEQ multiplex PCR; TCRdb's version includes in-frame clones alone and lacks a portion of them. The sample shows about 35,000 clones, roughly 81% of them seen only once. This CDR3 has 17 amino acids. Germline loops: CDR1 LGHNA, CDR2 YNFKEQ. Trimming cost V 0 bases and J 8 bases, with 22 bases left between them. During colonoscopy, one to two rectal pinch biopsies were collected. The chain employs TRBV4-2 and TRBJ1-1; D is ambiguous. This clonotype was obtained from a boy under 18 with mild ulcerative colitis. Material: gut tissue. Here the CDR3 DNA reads TGTGCCAGCAGCCAAGATCTTCCAGTTGGGATAGCCAGCGAAGCTTTCTTT. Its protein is CASSQDLPVGIASEAFF.